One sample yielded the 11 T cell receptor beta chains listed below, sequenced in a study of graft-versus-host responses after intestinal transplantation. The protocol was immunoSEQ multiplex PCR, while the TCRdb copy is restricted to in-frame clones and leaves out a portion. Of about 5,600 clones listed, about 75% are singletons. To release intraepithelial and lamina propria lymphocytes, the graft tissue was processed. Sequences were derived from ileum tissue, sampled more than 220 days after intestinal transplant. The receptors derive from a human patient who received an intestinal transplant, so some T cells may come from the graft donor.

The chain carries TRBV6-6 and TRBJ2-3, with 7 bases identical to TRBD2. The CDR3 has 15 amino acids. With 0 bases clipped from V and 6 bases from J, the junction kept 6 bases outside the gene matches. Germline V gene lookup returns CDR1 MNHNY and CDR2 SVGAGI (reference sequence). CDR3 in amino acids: CASSYSVGRGDTQYF. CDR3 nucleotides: TGTGCCAGCAGTTACTCGGTGGGGCGGGGGGATACGCAGTATTTT.

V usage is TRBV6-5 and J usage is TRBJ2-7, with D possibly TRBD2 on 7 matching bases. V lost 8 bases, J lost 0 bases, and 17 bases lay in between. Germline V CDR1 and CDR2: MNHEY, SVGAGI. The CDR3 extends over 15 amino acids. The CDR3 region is CASGRGGPSSYEQYF. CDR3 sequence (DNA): TGTGCCAGCGGGAGGGGGGGCCCCAGCTCCTACGAGCAGTACTTC.

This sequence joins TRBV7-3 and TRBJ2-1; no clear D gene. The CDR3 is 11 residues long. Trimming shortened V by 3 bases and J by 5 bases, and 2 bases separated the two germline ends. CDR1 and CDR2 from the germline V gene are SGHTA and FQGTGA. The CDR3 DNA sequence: TGTGCCAGCAGCTTCCACAATGAGCAGTTCTTC. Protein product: CASSFHNEQFF. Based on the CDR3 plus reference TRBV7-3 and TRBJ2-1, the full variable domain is GAGVSQTPSNKVTEKGKYVELRCDPISGHTALYWYRQSLGQGPEFLIYFQGTGAADDSGLPNDRFFAVRPEGSVSTLKIQRTERGDSAVYLCASSFHNEQFFGPGTRLTVL.

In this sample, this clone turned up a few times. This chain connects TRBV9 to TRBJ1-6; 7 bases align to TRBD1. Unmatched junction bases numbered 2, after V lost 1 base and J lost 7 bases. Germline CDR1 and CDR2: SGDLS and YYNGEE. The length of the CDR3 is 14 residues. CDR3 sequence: CASSVQDRNSPLHF. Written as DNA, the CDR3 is TGTGCCAGCAGCGTACAGGACAGGAATTCACCCCTCCACTTT.

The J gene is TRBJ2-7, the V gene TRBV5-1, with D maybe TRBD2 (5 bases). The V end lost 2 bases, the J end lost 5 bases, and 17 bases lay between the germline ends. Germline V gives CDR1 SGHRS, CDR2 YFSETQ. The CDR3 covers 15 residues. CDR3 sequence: CASSFPEGGRNEQYF. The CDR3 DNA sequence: TGCGCCAGCAGCTTCCCCGAGGGCGGTCGAAACGAGCAGTACTTC. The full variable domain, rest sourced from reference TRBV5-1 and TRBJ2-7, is KAGVTQTPRYLIKTRGQQVTLSCSPISGHRSVSWYQQTPGQGLQFLFEYFSETQRNKGNFPGRFSGRQFSNSRSEMNVSTLELGDSALYLCASSFPEGGRNEQYFGPGTRLTVT.

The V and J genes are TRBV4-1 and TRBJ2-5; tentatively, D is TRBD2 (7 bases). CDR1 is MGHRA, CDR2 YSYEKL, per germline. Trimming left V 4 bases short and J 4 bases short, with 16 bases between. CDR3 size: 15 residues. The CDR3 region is CASSRGGGGAETQYF. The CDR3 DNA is TGCGCCAGCAGCCGCGGGGGCGGGGGAGCAGAGACCCAGTACTTC.

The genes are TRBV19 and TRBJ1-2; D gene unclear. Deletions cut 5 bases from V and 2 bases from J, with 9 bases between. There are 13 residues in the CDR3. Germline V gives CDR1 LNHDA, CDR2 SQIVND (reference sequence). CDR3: CASSSGLNYGYTF. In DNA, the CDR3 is TGTGCCAGTAGTTCCGGGCTAAACTATGGCTACACCTTC.

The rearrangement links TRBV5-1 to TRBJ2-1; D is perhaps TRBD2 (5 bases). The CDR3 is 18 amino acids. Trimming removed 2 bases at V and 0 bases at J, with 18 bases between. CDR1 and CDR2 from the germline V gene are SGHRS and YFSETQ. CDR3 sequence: CASSLGLGSPSSYNEQFF. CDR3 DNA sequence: TGCGCCAGCAGCTTAGGGTTGGGGAGTCCTAGCTCCTACAATGAGCAGTTCTTC.

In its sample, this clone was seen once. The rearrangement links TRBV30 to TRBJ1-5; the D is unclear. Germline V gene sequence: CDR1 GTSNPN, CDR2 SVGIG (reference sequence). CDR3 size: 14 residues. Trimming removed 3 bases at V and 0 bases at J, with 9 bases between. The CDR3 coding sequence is TGTGCCTGGAGCCTAGGGTATAGCAATCAGCCCCAGCATTTT. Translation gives CAWSLGYSNQPQHF.

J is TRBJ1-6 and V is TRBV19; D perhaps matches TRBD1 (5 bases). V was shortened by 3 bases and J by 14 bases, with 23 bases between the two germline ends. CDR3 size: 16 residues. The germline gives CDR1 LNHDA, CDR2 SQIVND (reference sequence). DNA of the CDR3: TGTGCCAGTAGTATCGGGACCGGTATGGGATTGGTGTCCCTCCACTTT. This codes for CASSIGTGMGLVSLHF.

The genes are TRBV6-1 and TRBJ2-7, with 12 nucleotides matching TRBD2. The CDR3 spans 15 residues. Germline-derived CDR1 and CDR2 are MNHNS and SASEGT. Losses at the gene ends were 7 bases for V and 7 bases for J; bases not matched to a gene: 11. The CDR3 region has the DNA TGTGCCAGCACCCTAGCGGGGGGGAGCTTTTCGGAGCAGTACTTC. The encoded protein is CASTLAGGSFSEQYF.